This T cell receptor (beta chain) stems from a study of identical twins. A note on this clonotype: Its antigen is as yet unknown.

Study-wide findings and caveats: Twins' excess sharing was less marked for out-of-frame beta sequences. Beta clonotypes that were abundant in cord blood contained fewer insertions, a pattern absent from memory repertoires.

All donors were healthy Caucasians. TCRdb used MiXCR to reprocess the 5' RACE reads, holding one entry per CDR3 protein. The top ten hold approximately 0.94% of the sample, which has about 660,000 distinct CDR3 sequences, 8.6% seen once. Germline CDR1 SGDLS, CDR2 YYNGEE. V shed 2 bases, J shed 6 bases, and the junction held 12 bases outside the gene matches. The CDR3 runs to 16 residues. The data were also submitted as part of a second study, on yellow fever vaccine responses in identical twins.

The chain uses TRBV9 and TRBJ2-3, with 7 positions matching TRBD2. The sequence was obtained from a woman aged 18-30 years in good health. Sample: PBMCs. For the CDR3, the DNA is TGTGCCAGCAGCGTCCGGGACTACCCGCCTATGGATACGCAGTATTTT. It yields the protein CASSVRDYPPMDTQYF.